Given below is one T cell receptor beta chain in context. Authors' methods: Counts of nucleated cells, estimated from reference gene primer amplification, were obtained. The method was immunoSEQ multiplex PCR; TCRdb's version includes in-frame clones alone and lacks a portion of them. The DNA gave D and trimming, while V, J and clone size come from that table. The repertoire consists of approximately 60,000 clones, with approximately 80% occurring once and the leading ten covering over 15%. J lost 8 bases, V lost 2 bases, and 12 bases had no gene match. Looked up from germline, CDR1 is SGDLS and CDR2 is YYNGEE. The CDR3 has 16 residues. These data originate in a study of blood T cell repertoires in COVID-19.

The chain employs TRBV9 and TRBJ1-2; 10 bases are shared with TRBD1. The sequencing input was peripheral blood. This receptor was obtained from a man aged 60 to 69 with acute or convalescent COVID-19. This CDR3 is CASSVPVGQGMQGYTF. In DNA, the CDR3 is TGTGCCAGCAGCGTCCCTGTGGGACAGGGGATGCAAGGCTACACCTTC.